The rows below give T cell receptor beta chains drawn from one sample of a study of blood T cell repertoires in COVID-19. Measured with immunoSEQ multiplex PCR; TCRdb has only the in-frame clones, and not every one. The data contain some 200,000 clones, 85% to 90% of them singletons. The sequencing input was peripheral blood. The receptors were sampled from a woman between 18 and 29 years old who had recovered from COVID-19. The CDR3 runs from the conserved cysteine through the conserved F or W. The D gene is left open where the match is weak. The size entry is marked missing in some rows and otherwise reads once, few, many or a size class.

D,V,J,size,CDR3,DNA
TRBD2,TRBV7-6,TRBJ2-2,.,CASSNSGRNTGELFF,TGTGCCAGCAGTAATAGCGGGAGGAACACCGGGGAGCTGTTTTTT
TRBD2,TRBV4-3,TRBJ2-7,.,CASSQESSGSYEQYF,TGCGCCAGCAGCCAAGAGTCTAGCGGCTCCTACGAGCAGTACTTC
TRBD1,TRBV20-1,TRBJ1-2,.,CSARGQIGYTF,TGCAGTGCGAGGGGACAGATTGGCTACACCTTC
TRBD2,TRBV27,TRBJ2-1,.,CASGTSGSYNEQFF,TGTGCCTCTGGAACTAGCGGATCCTACAATGAGCAGTTCTTC
.,TRBV7-3,TRBJ1-1,once,CASSLHLNTEAFF,TGTGCCAGCAGCTTACACTTGAACACTGAAGCTTTCTTT
TRBD2,TRBV7-8,TRBJ2-1,.,CASSFLAGGAYNEQFF,TGTGCCAGCAGCTTCTTAGCGGGAGGGGCCTACAATGAGCAGTTCTTC
.,TRBV3-1/TRBV3-2,TRBJ1-4,.,CASRRNEKLFF,TGTGCCAGCCGTCGTAATGAAAAACTGTTTTTT
.,TRBV30,TRBJ2-6,.,CAWRGISGANVLTF,TGTGCCTGGAGGGGCATCTCTGGGGCCAACGTCCTGACTTTC
TRBD2,TRBV9,TRBJ2-2,.,CASSPRRGDTGELFF,TGTGCCAGCAGCCCACGGCGGGGGGACACCGGGGAGCTGTTTTTT
.,TRBV21-1,TRBJ2-3,.,CASSSPPGSDTQYF,TGTGCCAGCAGCAGCCCCCCCGGGTCAGATACGCAGTATTTT
TRBD1,TRBV19,TRBJ2-1,.,CASGLGQSSYNEQFF,TGTGCCAGTGGGCTGGGACAGAGCTCCTACAATGAGCAGTTCTTC
.,TRBV18,TRBJ2-7,.,CASSPPQGSTYEQYF,TGTGCCAGCTCACCACCGCAGGGATCCACCTACGAGCAGTACTTC
TRBD1,TRBV7-2,TRBJ2-1,.,CASGGQVNEQFF,TGTGCCAGCGGTGGACAGGTGAATGAGCAGTTCTTC
.,TRBV11-3,TRBJ2-1,.,CASSLVFGSNNEQFF,TGTGCCAGCAGCTTAGTATTCGGGTCCAACAATGAGCAGTTCTTC
TRBD1,TRBV19,TRBJ1-4,.,CASSTPGQEVEKLFF,TGTGCCAGTAGTACCCCGGGACAGGAAGTTGAAAAACTGTTTTTT
.,TRBV6-1,TRBJ1-6,.,CASSEGGGSPLHF,TGTGCCAGCAGTGAAGGAGGAGGCTCACCCCTCCACTTT
.,TRBV5-1,TRBJ1-4,.,CASGWGRYNEKLFF,TGCGCCAGCGGTTGGGGGAGGTACAATGAAAAACTGTTTTTT
TRBD2,TRBV3-1/TRBV3-2,TRBJ2-3,.,CASSHDGLAGSSTDTQYF,TGTGCCAGCAGCCACGATGGACTAGCGGGGTCTAGCACAGATACGCAGTATTTT
.,TRBV4-1,TRBJ2-7,.,CASSQDLRLSPPDEQYF,TGCGCCAGCAGCCAAGATTTAAGACTAAGCCCCCCCGACGAGCAGTACTTC
TRBD1,TRBV5-1,TRBJ1-6,few,CASSRGTDNSPLHF,TGCGCCAGCAGCCGTGGGACAGATAATTCACCCCTCCACTTT
.,TRBV6-5,TRBJ1-2,.,CASSYGATGYTF,TGTGCCAGCAGTTACGGAGCTACGGGGTACACCTTC
TRBD1,TRBV27,TRBJ1-2,.,CASGTDSSNGYTF,TGTGCCTCCGGGACAGATTCGAGTAATGGCTACACCTTC
.,TRBV19,TRBJ1-4,few,CASTDRGLGNEKLFF,TGTGCCAGTACCGACCGGGGTTTAGGTAATGAAAAACTGTTTTTT
.,TRBV28,TRBJ2-3,.,CASSSYTDTQYF,TGTGCCAGCAGTTCCTACACAGATACGCAGTATTTT
.,TRBV7-9,TRBJ1-2,.,CASSAGNSGYTF,TGTGCCAGCAGCGCCGGTAATTCTGGCTACACCTTC
TRBD1,TRBV6-6,TRBJ1-2,once,CASSRTGEISNYGYTF,TGTGCCAGCAGTCGGACAGGAGAAATATCTAACTATGGCTACACCTTC
TRBD1,TRBV11-2,TRBJ2-5,.,CASSLDRGGETQYF,TGTGCCAGCAGCTTGGACAGGGGGGGAGAGACCCAGTACTTC
.,TRBV4-3,TRBJ2-1,.,CASSQDSRSRGNEQFF,TGCGCCAGCAGCCAAGATTCGAGGTCCCGGGGCAATGAGCAGTTCTTC
TRBD2,TRBV4-1,TRBJ2-7,.,CASSPQFSGGHISYEQYF,TGCGCCAGCAGCCCACAATTTAGCGGGGGGCATATATCCTACGAGCAGTACTTC
.,TRBV5-1,TRBJ2-1,.,CASSLLATDNEQFF,TGCGCCAGCAGCTTGCTAGCGACAGACAATGAGCAGTTCTTC
TRBD1,TRBV9,TRBJ1-6,.,CASSQRTGGPYNSPLHF,TGTGCCAGCAGCCAGAGGACAGGGGGTCCCTATAATTCACCCCTCCACTTT
.,TRBV6-4,TRBJ2-1,few,CASSHDTYNEQFF,TGTGCCAGCAGCCACGACACTTACAATGAGCAGTTCTTC
.,TRBV28,TRBJ2-3,.,CASSLSGTSTDTQYF,TGTGCCAGCAGTCTGAGCGGAACTAGCACAGATACGCAGTATTTT
.,TRBV27,TRBJ1-1,.,CASSLEGWNTEAFF,TGTGCCAGCAGTTTGGAGGGTTGGAACACTGAAGCTTTCTTT
.,TRBV25-1,TRBJ1-4,.,CASSEVRDNEKLFF,TGTGCCAGCAGTGAAGTCCGGGACAACGAAAAACTGTTTTTT
TRBD1,TRBV28,TRBJ2-6,.,CASSLWTGSGANVLTF,TGTGCCAGCAGTTTGTGGACAGGGAGTGGGGCCAACGTCCTGACTTTC
.,TRBV18,TRBJ1-1,.,CASSLTGLGTEAFF,TGTGCCAGCTCACTCACAGGGCTGGGCACTGAAGCTTTCTTT
.,TRBV12-3/TRBV12-4,TRBJ1-2,.,CASSFGPRGYTF,TGTGCCAGCAGTTTTGGCCCTAGGGGCTACACCTTC
TRBD1,TRBV28,TRBJ2-5,.,CASSLSGGWDQETQYF,TGTGCCAGCAGTTTGTCAGGGGGTTGGGACCAAGAGACCCAGTACTTC
.,TRBV19,TRBJ1-5,.,CASSIGWAGDSNQPQHF,TGTGCCAGTAGTATAGGATGGGCAGGGGATAGCAATCAGCCCCAGCATTTT
.,TRBV5-6,TRBJ1-1,.,CASSWGTSSAFF,TGTGCCAGCAGCTGGGGCACGAGTAGCGCTTTCTTT
TRBD1,TRBV2,TRBJ1-5,.,CASSAGQGNQPQHF,TGTGCCAGCAGTGCGGGACAGGGAAATCAGCCCCAGCATTTT
.,TRBV7-9,TRBJ2-7,.,CASSSRTDHEQYF,TGTGCCAGCAGCTCGAGGACAGATCACGAGCAGTACTTC
TRBD1,TRBV6-5,TRBJ1-2,.,CASNSERGRGYGYTF,TGTGCCAGCAATAGTGAGAGGGGGCGCGGCTATGGCTACACCTTC
.,TRBV27,TRBJ1-5,.,CASSFSGSNQPQHF,TGTGCCAGCAGTTTTTCGGGTAGCAATCAGCCCCAGCATTTT
TRBD1,TRBV19,TRBJ1-4,.,CASRDRGRNEKLFF,TGTGCCAGTAGAGACAGGGGGAGAAATGAAAAACTGTTTTTT